This record covers a single T cell receptor beta chain. This specimen belongs to a study of T cell changes during pregnancy in multiple sclerosis. The CDR3 is 19 residues long. Unmatched junction bases numbered 10, after V lost 1 base and J lost 0 bases. The germline CDR1 and CDR2 sequences are GTSNPN and SVGIG (reference sequence). This table comes from immunoSEQ multiplex PCR, and its TCRdb copy is limited to in-frame clones, with some not included. The sample includes 80,000 to 100,000 clones, over 85% of them seen just once. The rearrangement uses TRBV30 and TRBJ2-1; 12 bases agree with TRBD2. Material: peripheral blood, obtained after pregnancy. The TCR was taken from a female donor with multiple sclerosis, enrolled in a pregnancy study. As DNA, the CDR3 is TGTGCCTGGAGTGCCCCTAGCGGGAGGGCCGGCAGCTCCTACAATGAGCAGTTCTTC. Translated, it gives CAWSAPSGRAGSSYNEQFF.